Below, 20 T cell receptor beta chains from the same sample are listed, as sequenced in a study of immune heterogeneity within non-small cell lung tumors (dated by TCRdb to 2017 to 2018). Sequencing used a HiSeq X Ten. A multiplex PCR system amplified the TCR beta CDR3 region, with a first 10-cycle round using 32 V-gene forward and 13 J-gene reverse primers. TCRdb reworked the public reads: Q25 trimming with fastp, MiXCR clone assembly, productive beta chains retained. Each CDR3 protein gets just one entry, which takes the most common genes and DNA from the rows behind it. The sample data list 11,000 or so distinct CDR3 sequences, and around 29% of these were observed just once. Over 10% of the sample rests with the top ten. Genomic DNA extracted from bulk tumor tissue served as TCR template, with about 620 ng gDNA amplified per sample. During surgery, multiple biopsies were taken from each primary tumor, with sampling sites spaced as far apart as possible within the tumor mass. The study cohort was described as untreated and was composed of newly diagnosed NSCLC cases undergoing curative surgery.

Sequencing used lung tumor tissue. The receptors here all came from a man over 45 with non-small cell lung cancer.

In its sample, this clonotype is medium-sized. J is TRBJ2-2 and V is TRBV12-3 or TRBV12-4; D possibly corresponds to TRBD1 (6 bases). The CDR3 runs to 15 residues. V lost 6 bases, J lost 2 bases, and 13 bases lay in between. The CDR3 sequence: CASRQDSLNTGELFF. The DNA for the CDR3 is TGTGCCAGCAGACAGGACAGTCTTAACACCGGGGAGCTGTTTTTT.

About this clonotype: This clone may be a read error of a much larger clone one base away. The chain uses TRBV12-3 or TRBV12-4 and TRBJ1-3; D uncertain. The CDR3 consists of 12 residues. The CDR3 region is CAISEAGNTIYF. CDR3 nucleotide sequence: TGTGCCATCAGTGAAGCTGGAAACACCATATATTTT.

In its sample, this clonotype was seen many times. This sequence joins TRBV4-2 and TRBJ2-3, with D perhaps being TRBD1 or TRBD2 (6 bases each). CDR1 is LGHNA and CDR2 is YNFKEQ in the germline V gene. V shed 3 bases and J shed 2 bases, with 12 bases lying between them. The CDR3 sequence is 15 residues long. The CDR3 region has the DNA TGTGCCAGCAGCCAGGGCGGGACAACCACAGATACGCAGTATTTT. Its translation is CASSQGGTTTDTQYF.

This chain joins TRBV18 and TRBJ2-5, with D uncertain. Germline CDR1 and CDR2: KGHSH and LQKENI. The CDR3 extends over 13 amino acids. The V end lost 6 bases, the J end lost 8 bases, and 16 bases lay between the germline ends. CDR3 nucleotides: TGTGCCAGCTCTCCCTCCAGTGGCGATACCCAGTACTTC. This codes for CASSPSSGDTQYF.

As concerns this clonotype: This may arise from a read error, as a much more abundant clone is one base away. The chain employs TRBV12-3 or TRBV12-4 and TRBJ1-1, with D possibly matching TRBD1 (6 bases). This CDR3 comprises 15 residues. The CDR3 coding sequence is TGTGACAGCAGTTCGCTCTGGACAGCGAACACTGAAGCTTTCTTT. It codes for CDSSSLWTANTEAFF.

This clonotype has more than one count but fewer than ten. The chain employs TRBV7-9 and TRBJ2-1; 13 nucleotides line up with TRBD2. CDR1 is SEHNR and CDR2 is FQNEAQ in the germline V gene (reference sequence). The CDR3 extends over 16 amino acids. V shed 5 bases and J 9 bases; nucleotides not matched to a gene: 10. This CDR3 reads CASSPYGLAGVSEQFF. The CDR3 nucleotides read TGTGCCAGCAGCCCGTACGGACTAGCGGGGGTCAGTGAGCAGTTCTTC.

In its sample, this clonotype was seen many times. This CDR3 reads CASRSGTGELFF. For the CDR3, the DNA is TGCGCCAGCAGGTCGGGTACCGGGGAGCTGTTTTTT. The gene calls are TRBV5-1 and TRBJ2-2; D not resolved. The CDR3 is 12 residues long. Germline assignment: CDR1 SGHRS and CDR2 YFSETQ. Trimming cost V 5 bases and J 5 bases, with 7 bases left between them.

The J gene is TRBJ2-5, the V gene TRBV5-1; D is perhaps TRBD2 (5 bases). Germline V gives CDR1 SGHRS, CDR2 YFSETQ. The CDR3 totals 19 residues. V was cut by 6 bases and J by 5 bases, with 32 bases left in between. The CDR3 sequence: CASTPESGSGRRRRETQYF. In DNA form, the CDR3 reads TGCGCCAGCACCCCCGAATCAGGTAGTGGGAGACGAAGGAGGGAGACCCAGTACTTC.

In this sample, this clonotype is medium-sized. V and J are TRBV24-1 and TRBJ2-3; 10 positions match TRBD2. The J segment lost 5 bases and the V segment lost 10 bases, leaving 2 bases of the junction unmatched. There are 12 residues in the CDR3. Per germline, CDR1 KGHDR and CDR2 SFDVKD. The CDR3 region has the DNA TGTGCCACAAGGACTAGCGGAGATACGCAGTATTTT. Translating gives CATRTSGDTQYF.

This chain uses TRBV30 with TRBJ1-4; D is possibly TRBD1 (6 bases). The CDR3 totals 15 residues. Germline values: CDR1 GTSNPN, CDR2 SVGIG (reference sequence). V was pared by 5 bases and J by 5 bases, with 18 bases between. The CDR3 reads CAWGGPTQTNEKLFF. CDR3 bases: TGTGCCTGGGGGGGCCCCACGCAGACGAATGAAAAACTGTTTTTT. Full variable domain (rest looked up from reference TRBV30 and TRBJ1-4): SQTIHQWPATLVQPVGSPLSLECTVEGTSNPNLYWYRQAAGRGLQLLFYSVGIGQISSEVPQNLSASRPQDRQFILSSKKLLLSDSGFYLCAWGGPTQTNEKLFFGSGTQLSVL.

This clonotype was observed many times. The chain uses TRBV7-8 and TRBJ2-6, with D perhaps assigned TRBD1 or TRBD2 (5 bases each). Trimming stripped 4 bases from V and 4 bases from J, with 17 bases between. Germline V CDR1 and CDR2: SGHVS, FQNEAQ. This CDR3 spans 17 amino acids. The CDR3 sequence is CASSWGTLQKGANVLTF. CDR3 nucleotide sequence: TGTGCCAGCAGCTGGGGGACCCTTCAGAAAGGGGCCAACGTCCTGACTTTC.

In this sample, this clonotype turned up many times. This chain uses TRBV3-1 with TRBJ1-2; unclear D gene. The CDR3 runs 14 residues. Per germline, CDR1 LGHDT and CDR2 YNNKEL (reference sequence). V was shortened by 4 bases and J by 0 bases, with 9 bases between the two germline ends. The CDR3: CASSPRGANYGYTF. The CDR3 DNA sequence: TGTGCCAGCAGCCCCAGAGGAGCTAACTATGGCTACACCTTC.

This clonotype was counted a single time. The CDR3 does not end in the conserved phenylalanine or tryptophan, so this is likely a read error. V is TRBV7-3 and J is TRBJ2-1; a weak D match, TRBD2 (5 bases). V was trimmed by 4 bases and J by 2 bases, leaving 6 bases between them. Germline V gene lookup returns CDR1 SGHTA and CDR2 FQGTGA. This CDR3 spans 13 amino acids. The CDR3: CASSSAAYNEQFI. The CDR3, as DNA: TGTGCCAGCAGCTCAGCGGCCTACAATGAGCAGTTCATC.

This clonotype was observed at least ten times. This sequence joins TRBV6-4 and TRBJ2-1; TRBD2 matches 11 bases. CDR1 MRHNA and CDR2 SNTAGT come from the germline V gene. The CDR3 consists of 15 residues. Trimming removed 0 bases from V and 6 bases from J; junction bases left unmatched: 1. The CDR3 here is CASSDSSGGANEQFF. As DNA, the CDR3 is TGTGCCAGCAGTGACTCTAGCGGGGGGGCCAATGAGCAGTTCTTC.

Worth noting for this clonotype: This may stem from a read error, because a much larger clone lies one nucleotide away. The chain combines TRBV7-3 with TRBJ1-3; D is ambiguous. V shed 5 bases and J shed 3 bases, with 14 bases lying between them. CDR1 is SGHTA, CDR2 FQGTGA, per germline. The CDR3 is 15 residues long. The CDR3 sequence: CASSARAVVGNTIYF. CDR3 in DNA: TGTGCCAGCAGCGCTCGAGCAGTGGTTGGAAACACCATATATTTT. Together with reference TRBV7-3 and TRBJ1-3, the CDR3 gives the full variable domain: GAGVSQTPSNKVTEKGKYVELRCDPISGHTALYWYRQSLGQGPEFLIYFQGTGAADDSGLPNDRFFAVRPEGSVSTLKIQRTERGDSAVYLCASSARAVVGNTIYFGEGSWLTVV.

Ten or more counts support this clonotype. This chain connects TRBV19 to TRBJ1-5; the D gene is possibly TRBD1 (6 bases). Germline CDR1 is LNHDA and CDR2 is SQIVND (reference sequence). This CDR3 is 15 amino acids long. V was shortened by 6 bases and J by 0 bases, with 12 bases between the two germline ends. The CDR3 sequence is CASRATGISNQPQHF. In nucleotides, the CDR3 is TGTGCCAGTAGGGCGACAGGCATTAGCAATCAGCCCCAGCATTTT.

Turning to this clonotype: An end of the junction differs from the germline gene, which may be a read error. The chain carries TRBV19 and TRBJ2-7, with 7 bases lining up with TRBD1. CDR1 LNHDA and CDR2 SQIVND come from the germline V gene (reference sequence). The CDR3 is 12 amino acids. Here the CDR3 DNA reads TGTGCCAGTAGTATGACAGGGTTCGAGCAGTGCTTC. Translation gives CASSMTGFEQCF.

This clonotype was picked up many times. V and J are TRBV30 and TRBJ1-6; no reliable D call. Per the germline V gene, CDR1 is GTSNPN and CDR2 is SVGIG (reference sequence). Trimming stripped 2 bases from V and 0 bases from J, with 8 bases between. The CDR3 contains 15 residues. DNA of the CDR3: TGTGCCTGGAGTAGTGGGAGCTCCTATAATTCACCCCTCCACTTT. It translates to CAWSSGSSYNSPLHF.

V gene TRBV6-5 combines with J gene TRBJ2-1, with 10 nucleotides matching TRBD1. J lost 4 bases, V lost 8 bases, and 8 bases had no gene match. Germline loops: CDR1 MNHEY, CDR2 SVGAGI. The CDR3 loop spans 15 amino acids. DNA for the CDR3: TGTGCCAGCGGGGGGGACAGGGGAATATACAATGAGCAGTTCTTC. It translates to CASGGDRGIYNEQFF.

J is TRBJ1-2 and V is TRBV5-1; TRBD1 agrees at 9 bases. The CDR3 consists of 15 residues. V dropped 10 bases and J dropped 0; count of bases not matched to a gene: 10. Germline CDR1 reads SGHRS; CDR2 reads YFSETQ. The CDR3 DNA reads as TGCGCCCATTGCTGGGGGACAGGGACTAACTATGGCTACACCTTC. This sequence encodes CAHCWGTGTNYGYTF.